These 23 T cell receptor beta chains originate from one sample sequenced in a study of blood T cell repertoires in COVID-19. Sequencing used immunoSEQ multiplex PCR; TCRdb keeps in-frame clones, though not all of them. Of approximately 490,000 clones listed, about 85% were seen once; the top ten hold about 0.75%. Sequenced material: PBMCs or T cells enriched from blood (not recorded which). The receptors shown here come from a woman under 30 who had recovered from COVID-19.

V usage is TRBV10-2 and J usage is TRBJ1-1, with unresolved D. CDR1 is WSHSY and CDR2 is SAAADI in the germline V gene. V lost 2 bases, J lost 1 base, and 8 bases lay in between. This CDR3 region has 14 residues. CDR3 protein: CASSENPRNTEAFF. CDR3 nucleotides: TGCGCCAGCAGTGAGAACCCCAGGAACACTGAAGCTTTCTTT.

V usage is TRBV29-1 and J usage is TRBJ1-2, with TRBD1 identical over 9 bases. Germline-derived CDR1 and CDR2 are SQVTM and ANQGSEA. Trimming at V came to 6 bases and at J to 8 bases, leaving 10 bases not matched to a gene. The CDR3 covers 13 residues. CDR3 coding DNA: TGCAGCGTCCTCCTGGGACAGGGAGGAGGCTACACCTTC. This sequence encodes CSVLLGQGGGYTF. Filled out from reference TRBV29-1 and TRBJ1-2, the complete variable domain reads SAVISQKPSRDICQRGTSLTIQCQVDSQVTMMFWYRQQPGQSLTLIATANQGSEATYESGFVIDKFPISRPNLTFSTLTVSNMSPEDSSIYLCSVLLGQGGGYTFGSGTRLTVV.

Comment on this clone: The junction does not match germline at one end; this may be a read error. The V call is TRBV5-4, the J call TRBJ2-3; no clear D. Germline lookup yields CDR1 SGHNT and CDR2 YYREEE (reference sequence). The CDR3 contains 12 residues. CDR3 bases: TGTGCCAGCAGCTCCTTCACAGATAGGCAGTATTTT. The encoded protein is CASSSFTDRQYF. Together with reference TRBV5-4 and TRBJ2-3, the CDR3 gives the full variable domain: ETGVTQSPTHLIKTRGQQVTLRCSSQSGHNTVSWYQQALGQGPQFIFQYYREEENGRGNFPPRFSGLQFPNYSSELNVNALELDDSALYLCASSSFTDRQYFGPGTRLTVL.

The chain links TRBV5-1 to TRBJ2-2; maybe TRBD1 (5 bases). The CDR3 runs to 19 residues. V lost 1 base, J lost 2 bases, and 21 bases lay in between. The germline V gene encodes CDR1 SGHRS and CDR2 YFSETQ. The CDR3 nucleotides are TGCGCCAGCAGCTTGAACGACGGCAGGGATTCACCTAACACCGGGGAGCTGTTTTTT. Its protein is CASSLNDGRDSPNTGELFF.

A note on this clone: Distinct nucleotide sequences in the sample also encode this CDR3. This sequence joins TRBV28 and TRBJ1-1, with D possibly being TRBD1 (5 bases). Trimming took 1 base from V and 2 from J, leaving 8 bases between them. The CDR3 runs 14 residues. The germline gives CDR1 MDHEN, CDR2 SYDVKM. CDR3 loop: CASSLYQGNTEAFF. CDR3 in DNA: TGTGCCAGCAGTTTATATCAGGGTAACACTGAAGCTTTCTTT.

The CDR3 DNA reads as TGTGCCAGCAGCCCGGGAGCGGGGGAACAAGAGACCCAGTACTTC. Translation gives CASSPGAGEQETQYF. The chain recombines TRBV4-2 with TRBJ2-5; the match to TRBD2 covers 8 bases. V lost 4 bases and J lost 2; bases outside the gene matches: 6. CDR1 and CDR2 from the germline V gene are LGHNA and YNFKEQ. There are 15 residues in the CDR3.

This chain connects TRBV5-1 to TRBJ2-3, with 11 bases aligning to TRBD2. The CDR3 length is 15 residues. In germline, CDR1 is SGHRS, CDR2 YFSETQ. The V and J ends lost 4 bases and 3 bases, in that order; junction bases with no gene match: 4. CDR3 nucleotide sequence: TGCGCCAGCAGCGGTAGCGGGGGGGTTACAGATACGCAGTATTTT. It translates to CASSGSGGVTDTQYF.

The chain links TRBV11-2 to TRBJ1-3; 8 bases agree with TRBD1. V shed 4 bases, J shed 12 bases, and the junction held 11 bases outside the gene matches. Germline V gene data show CDR1 as SGHAT and CDR2 as FQNNGV. CDR3 length: 14 residues. The DNA of the CDR3 is TGTGCCAGCAGCTCCCACCCAGACAGGGGAGACATATATTTT. It is translated as CASSSHPDRGDIYF.

V and J are TRBV5-6 and TRBJ2-3; D might be TRBD2 (7 bases). The V gene lost 1 base and the J gene lost 1 base, with 13 bases spanning the gap. The CDR3 runs 16 residues. Germline V lookup: CDR1 SGHDT, CDR2 YYEEEE. This CDR3 is CASSLFAGARTDTQYF. The DNA of the CDR3 is TGTGCCAGCAGCTTGTTCGCGGGGGCCCGCACAGATACGCAGTATTTT.

This chain uses TRBV7-9 with TRBJ2-7; perhaps TRBD1 as D (6 bases). The CDR3 is 14 amino acids. CDR1 and CDR2 from the germline V gene are SEHNR and FQNEAQ (reference sequence). V was shortened by 3 bases and J by 2 bases, with 11 bases between the two germline ends. CDR3 DNA sequence: TGTGCCAGCAGCTTCACAGGGTCTCCCTACGAGCAGTACTTC. Its protein product is CASSFTGSPYEQYF.

A remark on this clone: One end of the junction does not line up with germline, which may come from a read error. The V gene is TRBV16, the J gene TRBJ1-2; 7 bases map to TRBD1. CDR3 length: 11 amino acids. Germline CDR1 is KGHSY and CDR2 is FQNENV. CDR3 protein: CASSQALDRLF. The DNA of the CDR3 is TGTGCCAGCAGCCAGGCCTTGGACAGGCTCTTC.

The V gene is TRBV24-1, the J gene TRBJ1-5; TRBD1 matches at 10 bases. V gave up 9 bases and J gave up 5 bases; unmatched junction bases: 3. Germline CDR1 and CDR2: KGHDR and SFDVKD. The CDR3 extends over 13 amino acids. The CDR3: CATGTGVDQPQHF. In nucleotides, the CDR3 is TGTGCCACCGGGACAGGGGTGGATCAGCCCCAGCATTTT.

V is TRBV7-9 and J is TRBJ1-2; D may be TRBD1 (5 bases). V lost 3 bases and J 8 bases, leaving 16 bases between the germline ends. This CDR3 comprises 14 residues. Germline V gives CDR1 SEHNR, CDR2 FQNEAQ (reference sequence). In DNA, the CDR3 is TGTGCCAGCAGCTTTAGCATGACAGCCGGCGGCTACACCTTC. Its translation is CASSFSMTAGGYTF.

V usage is TRBV5-1 and J usage is TRBJ2-2; 11 positions agree with TRBD2. This CDR3 is built from 16 residues. The J segment lost 4 bases and the V segment lost 9 bases, leaving 11 bases of the junction unmatched. CDR1 is SGHRS, CDR2 YFSETQ, per germline. In DNA form, the CDR3 reads TGCGCCACCGCAACAACCGGGACTAGCGGCACCGGGGAGCTGTTTTTT. Translation: CATATTGTSGTGELFF.

The chain employs TRBV19 and TRBJ2-3, with TRBD2 identical over 9 bases. CDR3 length: 16 residues. V dropped 3 bases and J dropped 2; count of bases not matched to a gene: 6. The germline V gene has CDR1 LNHDA and CDR2 SQIVND (reference sequence). This CDR3 reads CASSIRLAAFTDTQYF. The CDR3 bases are TGTGCCAGTAGTATCCGACTAGCGGCCTTCACAGATACGCAGTATTTT.

J is TRBJ1-5 and V is TRBV6-5; D uncertain. The CDR3 has 15 residues. Germline CDR1 is MNHEY and CDR2 is SVGAGI. Trimming removed 5 bases at V and 3 bases at J, with 14 bases between. Written as DNA, the CDR3 is TGTGCCAGCAGTCCCCAGCGCACCGACAATCAGCCCCAGCATTTT. It yields the protein CASSPQRTDNQPQHF.

This sequence joins TRBV15 and TRBJ2-3; 9 positions agree with TRBD2. The CDR3 has 16 residues. Trimming took 0 bases from V and 2 from J; bases not matched to a gene: 3. In germline, CDR1 is LNHNV, CDR2 YYDKDF (reference sequence). The CDR3 region has the DNA TGTGCCACCAGCAGAGATGGCGGGGGGGCCACAGATACGCAGTATTTT. It encodes CATSRDGGGATDTQYF. The full variable domain, in which reference TRBV15 and TRBJ2-3 provide the parts outside the CDR3, is DAMVIQNPRYQVTQFGKPVTLSCSQTLNHNVMYWYQQKSSQAPKLLFHYYDKDFNNEADTPDNFQSRRPNTSFCFLDIRSPGLGDTAMYLCATSRDGGGATDTQYFGPGTRLTVL.

CDR3 amino acids: CASSLLTDTQYF. The CDR3 coding sequence is TGTGCCAGCAGTCTCCTCACAGATACGCAGTATTTT. The chain uses TRBV28 and TRBJ2-3; D call uncertain. The germline CDR1 and CDR2 sequences are MDHEN and SYDVKM. V was pared by 5 bases and J by 2 bases, with 5 bases between. The CDR3 extends over 12 amino acids. The complete variable domain, with remaining parts taken from reference TRBV28 and TRBJ2-3, reads DVKVTQSSRYLVKRTGEKVFLECVQDMDHENMFWYRQDPGLGLRLIYFSYDVKMKEKGDIPEGYSVSREKKERFSLILESASTNQTSMYLCASSLLTDTQYFGPGTRLTVL.

This chain uses TRBV5-1 with TRBJ2-3; weak D call: TRBD2 (6 bases). Germline V gene lookup returns CDR1 SGHRS and CDR2 YFSETQ. The length of the CDR3 is 17 residues. V was clipped by 2 bases and J by 5 bases, with 21 bases between them. The CDR3 DNA sequence: TGCGCCAGCAGCTTTGAAGGCCGGGGGACTTTAAGAGATACGCAGTATTTT. It codes for CASSFEGRGTLRDTQYF.

This chain connects TRBV5-1 to TRBJ2-5; TRBD2 agrees at 7 bases. Per germline, CDR1 SGHRS and CDR2 YFSETQ. The CDR3 is 15 amino acids. V dropped 4 bases and J dropped 1; count of bases not matched to a gene: 7. DNA of the CDR3: TGCGCCAGCAGCCTAGCGGACACATCCCAAGAGACCCAGTACTTC. This encodes CASSLADTSQETQYF.

This clone has a count of ten or more. V and J are TRBV6-1 and TRBJ1-1; D gene ambiguous. The germline gives CDR1 MNHNS, CDR2 SASEGT. The CDR3 length is 14 residues. Trimming took 2 bases from V and 5 from J, leaving 12 bases between them. CDR3 sequence: CASSEYTEGTEAFF. The CDR3 nucleotides read TGTGCCAGCAGTGAATATACGGAGGGAACTGAAGCTTTCTTT.

The chain carries TRBV4-2 and TRBJ2-7, with 7 positions matching TRBD1. J lost 1 base, V lost 0 bases, and 6 bases had no gene match. CDR1 is LGHNA, CDR2 YNFKEQ, per germline. CDR3 length: 16 residues. The CDR3 DNA is TGTGCCAGCAGCCAAGATAGGACAGGCGATTCCTACGAGCAGTACTTC. Its protein product is CASSQDRTGDSYEQYF.

This clone was recorded only once. The chain joins TRBV13 to TRBJ1-1, with D perhaps TRBD1 (5 bases). Germline V gene data show CDR1 as PRHDT and CDR2 as FYEKMQ (reference sequence). V lost 6 bases to trimming and J lost 2 bases, with 10 bases between them. This CDR3 comprises 13 residues. In nucleotides, the CDR3 is TGTGCCAGCAGGCAGGGATTTAACACTGAAGCTTTCTTT. This translates into CASRQGFNTEAFF.